One TCR beta chain is described in this entry. What it binds is unknown. The source of the sample is a study of vaccination effects on CD4 cells after COVID-19. V was shortened by 3 bases and J by 5 bases, with 13 bases between the two germline ends. Germline CDR1 reads LGHDT; CDR2 reads YNNKEL (reference sequence). The CDR3 sequence is 14 residues long. Clones were read by immunoSEQ multiplex PCR, and TCRdb kept only the in-frame ones, dropping some. The sample lists 75,000 to 100,000 clones; under 80% were seen once. The ViraFEST assay expanded antigen-specific CD4+ T cells with viral peptide pools before sequencing. Following culture for approximately ten days, CD4+ T cells were isolated. Vaccination of participants consisted of two doses of either the BNT162b2 or mRNA-1273 vaccine.

The TCR sequence derives from a human donor who received a COVID-19 vaccine. This sample comprised CD4+ T cells from PBMCs cultured with HCoV-OC43 spike peptides, obtained after COVID-19 vaccination. The sample's subset: HCoV-OC43 spike overlapping peptide pool stimulation. The gene calls are TRBV3-1 (or the pseudogene TRBV3-2) and TRBJ1-1, with D maybe TRBD1 (6 bases). The CDR3 reads CASSHTGLGTEAFF. CDR3 in DNA: TGTGCCAGCAGCCACACAGGGTTGGGAACTGAAGCTTTCTTT.